A selection of T cell receptor beta chains follows, all from one sample in a study of blood T cell repertoires in COVID-19. Only in-frame clones appear in the TCRdb table, and some are missing; sequencing was by immunoSEQ multiplex PCR. The repertoire holds some 80,000 clones, more than 60% seen once, with approximately 19% in the top ten. The specimen sequenced was peripheral blood. The receptors were gathered from an elderly woman with active or convalescent COVID-19. Both conserved end residues are part of each CDR3. The order of the fields is J gene, clone size, V gene, D gene, CDR3 protein, CDR3 DNA. D genes are given only for firm matches. Clone size is shown for a subset of rows, as once, few, many or a class of expanded clone.

TRBJ2-7 NA TRBV6-5 NA CASSFKGYEQYF TGTGCCAGCAGTTTCAAGGGGTACGAGCAGTACTTC
TRBJ2-5 NA TRBV7-2 NA CASSPVAGTQYF TGTGCCAGCAGCCCCGTCGCAGGGACCCAGTACTTC
TRBJ2-7 NA TRBV10-3 TRBD2 CAIRELAGGHYEQYF TGTGCCATCAGAGAGCTAGCGGGGGGTCACTACGAGCAGTACTTC
TRBJ2-2 NA TRBV4-1 NA CASSQGTFNPFYALSGELFF TGCGCCAGCAGCCAAGGGACATTCAACCCGTTTTATGCACTTTCCGGGGAGCTGTTTTTT
TRBJ2-5 NA TRBV29-1 NA CSVDVGPETQYF TGCAGCGTTGACGTGGGCCCAGAGACCCAGTACTTC
TRBJ2-1 once TRBV3-1/TRBV3-2 NA CASSRRGGANNEQFF TGTGCCAGCAGCCGGAGGGGGGGGGCGAACAATGAGCAGTTCTTC
TRBJ2-7 NA TRBV5-1 NA CASRTSGAHEQYF TGCGCCAGCAGGACCAGCGGCGCCCACGAGCAGTACTTC
TRBJ1-2 few TRBV28 TRBD1 CASSLGTGFWGYTF TGTGCCAGCAGTTTGGGGACAGGCTTTTGGGGCTACACCTTC
TRBJ2-1 NA TRBV25-1 NA CASSARIGGGEDFEQFF TGTGCCAGCAGTGCACGAATAGGGGGGGGCGAGGACTTTGAGCAGTTCTTC
TRBJ2-1 NA TRBV30 NA CAWSSPRPEQFF TGTGCCTGGAGTTCGCCGAGGCCTGAGCAGTTCTTC
TRBJ1-4 few TRBV7-6 NA CASSLVDSSNEKLFF TGTGCCAGCAGCTTAGTGGACAGTTCTAATGAAAAACTGTTTTTT
TRBJ2-5 NA TRBV6-2/TRBV6-3 NA CASSYSSAGETQYF TGTGCCAGCAGTTATTCGTCAGCGGGAGAGACCCAGTACTTC
TRBJ2-7 NA TRBV6-5 NA CASSYSTGGEEQYF TGTGCCAGCAGTTACTCGACGGGGGGCGAAGAGCAGTACTTC
TRBJ2-1 NA TRBV5-1 NA CASSRTGQVNEQFF TGCGCCAGCAGCCGGACCGGACAAGTCAATGAGCAGTTCTTC
TRBJ2-7 once TRBV5-5 NA CASRETGSDEQYF TGTGCCAGCAGGGAGACGGGTTCGGACGAGCAGTACTTC
TRBJ1-1 NA TRBV30 NA CAWSGPRSTEAFF TGTGCCTGGAGTGGCCCTAGGAGCACTGAAGCTTTCTTT
TRBJ1-2 NA TRBV29-1 TRBD1 CSVQRGQGARNGYTF TGCAGCGTTCAAAGGGGACAGGGGGCGCGAAATGGCTACACCTTC
TRBJ2-5 few TRBV10-1 NA CASSESAGETQYF TGCGCCAGCAGTGAGTCGGCAGGAGAGACCCAGTACTTC
TRBJ2-7 NA TRBV5-8 NA CASSPAGWVYEQYF TGTGCCAGCAGCCCGGCAGGGTGGGTCTACGAGCAGTACTTC
TRBJ2-5 NA TRBV5-4 NA CASSLGLGGGRETQYF TGTGCCAGCAGCTTGGGACTAGGGGGGGGGCGGGAGACCCAGTACTTC
TRBJ1-6 NA TRBV19 NA CASSIAPILGGSPLHF TGTGCCAGTAGTATAGCCCCCATCCTCGGCGGTTCACCCCTCCACTTT
TRBJ2-3 NA TRBV21-1 NA CASSAGAPRTDTQYF TGTGCCAGCAGCGCAGGGGCCCCCCGCACAGATACGCAGTATTTT
TRBJ2-7 NA TRBV19 NA CASRPSNKFYEQYF TGTGCCAGTAGACCGTCAAACAAGTTCTACGAGCAGTACTTC
TRBJ2-1 once TRBV6-5 TRBD2 CASSLLAGAANEQFF TGTGCCAGCAGTCTACTAGCGGGGGCCGCTAATGAGCAGTTCTTC
TRBJ2-6 NA TRBV11-1 TRBD1 CASSLGRGPGANVLTF TGTGCCAGCAGCTTAGGCAGGGGGCCTGGGGCCAACGTCCTGACTTTC
TRBJ2-1 NA TRBV28 NA CASSPAGAGAEDEQFF TGTGCCAGCAGTCCCGCGGGTGCGGGGGCCGAGGATGAGCAGTTCTTC
TRBJ1-1 few TRBV3-1/TRBV3-2 NA CASSPPLSRNTEAFF TGTGCCAGCAGCCCGCCTCTGAGTCGGAACACTGAAGCTTTCTTT
TRBJ1-1 NA TRBV30 NA CALSTGGGRTTNTEAFF TGTGCCTTATCAACTGGCGGGGGCCGTACAACCAACACTGAAGCTTTCTTT
TRBJ2-7 many TRBV2 TRBD1 CASSRGQGVSYEQYF TGTGCCAGCAGCAGGGGACAGGGGGTCTCCTACGAGCAGTACTTC
TRBJ2-3 NA TRBV9 NA CASSVQGSITDTQYF TGTGCCAGCAGCGTCCAGGGTTCGATCACAGATACGCAGTATTTT
TRBJ2-5 NA TRBV7-2 TRBD2 CASSYRLAGRQTQYF TGTGCCAGCAGTTATAGACTAGCGGGGAGACAGACCCAGTACTTC
TRBJ2-3 NA TRBV4-3 NA CASSQDLTFADTQYF TGCGCCAGCAGCCAAGATTTAACATTCGCAGATACGCAGTATTTT
TRBJ2-3 NA TRBV6-5 NA CASSYSPGENTQYF TGTGCCAGCAGTTACTCCCCAGGGGAAAATACGCAGTATTTT
TRBJ2-7 NA TRBV6-5 NA CASSQTGVPANEQYF TGTGCCAGCAGTCAAACCGGGGTCCCAGCCAACGAGCAGTACTTC
TRBJ2-3 NA TRBV3-1/TRBV3-2 TRBD1 CASSQSLKKGQGAGCPSRYAVF TGTGCCAGCAGCCAATCATTGAAAAAGGGACAGGGGGCAGGTTGTCCCAGTAGATACGCAGTATTT